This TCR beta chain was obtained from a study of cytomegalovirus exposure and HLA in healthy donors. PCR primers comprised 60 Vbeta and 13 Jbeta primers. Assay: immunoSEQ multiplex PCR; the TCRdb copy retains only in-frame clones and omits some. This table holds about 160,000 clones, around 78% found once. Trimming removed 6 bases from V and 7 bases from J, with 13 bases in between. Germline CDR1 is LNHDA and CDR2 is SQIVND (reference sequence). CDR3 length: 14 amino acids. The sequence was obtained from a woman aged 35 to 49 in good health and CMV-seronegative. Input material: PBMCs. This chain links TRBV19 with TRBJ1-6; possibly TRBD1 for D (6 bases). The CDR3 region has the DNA TGTGCCAGTAGGGACAGAAGGAGGAATTCACCCCTCCACTTT. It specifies CASRDRRRNSPLHF.